This TCR beta chain was identified during a study of T cell responses to AZD1222 COVID-19 vaccine. Produced via immunoSEQ multiplex PCR; TCRdb's table is partial and in-frame only. This sample has 140,000 to 150,000 clones, with about 90% found just once. V lost 4 bases and J lost 6, with 5 bases in between. The CDR3 loop spans 11 amino acids. Germline V gene sequence: CDR1 MNHEY, CDR2 SVGAGI. This material consisted of peripheral blood, taken 28 days after the second AZD1222 dose. This chain joins TRBV6-5 and TRBJ2-3; D is unresolved. This sequence originates from an adult who received the AZD1222 COVID-19 vaccine. CDR3 DNA: TGTGCCAGCAGTTCCCCGGATACGCAGTATTTT. Amino acid sequence: CASSSPDTQYF.